This T cell receptor (beta chain) came from a study of shared clonotypes between healthy human individuals (dated by TCRdb to 2020 to 2021). Regarding the research as a whole: The cohort included three men and a couple of women between 18 and 49 years of age. For each donor, three plates each were used for CD4 naive and CD4 memory, two plates were used for CD8 naive, and one plate was used for CD8 memory. The study deeply sequenced blood TCR repertoires of about 5 healthy adults to estimate repertoire size and the extent of clonotype sharing between individuals. To increase sequencing depth and limit assay-specific biases, TCR repertoire library preparation and sequencing were carried out by different laboratories using diverse techniques. Between about 0.8 and 9 billion PBMCs per donor were obtained by leukapheresis. The study at large found these results: Sampling was restricted to blood, and TCR repertoires in tissues likely differ from the TCR repertoires found in blood. Rarefaction of sorted-subset datasets indicated incomplete sequencing despite the large sequencing depth. Across four donors, roughly 5% of naive CD4, roughly 3.8% of naive CD8, 2.3% of memory CD4, and under 0.45% of memory CD8 clonotypes were shared. Naive subsets generally had larger estimated clonotype richness than memory subsets did. Pairwise subsampling indicated that sequencing depth was expected to affect the degree of clonotype sharing among donors. Compared with non-shared clonotypes, clonotypes shared by all four sorted-subset donors had higher generation probabilities. The small number of donors limited the genetic and exposure-history diversity represented.

As encoded in the germline V gene, CDR1 is MGHRA while CDR2 is YSYEKL. The junction shows trimming of 4 bases on V and 4 bases on J, and the gene matches do not reach 5 bases of it. From its cysteine to its phenylalanine, the CDR3 spans 15 amino acids. Only the CDR3 DNA is retained, 45 bases long and in frame from the first base. Using the deep immunoSEQ assay, TCR CDR3 regions were amplified from genomic DNA by multiplex PCR. Extracted genomic DNA from each cell subset was distributed evenly across all wells of several immunoSEQ 96-well plates, and each plate was treated as a replicate. For sorted subsets, 200 ng of genomic DNA, equivalent to around 31,000 T cell genomes, went into each replicate PCR. Purified libraries were quantified with a Qubit 3.0 fluorometer, sized on a Bioanalyzer 2100, and re-quantified with the KAPA Library Quantification kit. A separate single-read 150-cycle Illumina NextSeq 550 flow cell was used to sequence each immunoSEQ 96-well plate. As for the authors' bioinformatics: Because only junctional sequences without quality scores were contained in the immunoSEQ output, filtering matching that applied to full-length reads could not be performed. Sequences were annotated with PyIR, a Python wrapper for IgBLAST v1.9, using IMGT germline references to assign V/J genes and CDR3. Reads with weak V/J assignments (E-value above 1e-6), missing CDR3, stop codons, out-of-frame junctions, or ambiguous translated residues were removed. V3J clonotypes were defined as sequences sharing an identical inferred V gene, J gene, and CDR3 amino acid sequence. Percentage overlap between repertoires was calculated by dividing the number of shared unique clonotypes by the size of the smaller repertoire. Three approaches were used to assess repertoire richness: RTK rarefaction, the Chao1 estimator, and Recon v2.1 estimates of unobserved clonotypes. Generation probabilities were computed with OLGA for all TCRbeta clonotypes obtained by the gDNA method from several donors. Drawn from immuneACCESS, this table holds only the in-frame rearrangements with V and J called that TCRdb kept. Clones are partly lost; checked studies trace under half to an unresolved V gene and leave the rest unexplained. The V and J calls and clone size were taken over from that table, and D and trimming were inferred from the DNA. This sample comprises fewer than 800,000 clones, roughly 94% of them detected only once. Of the sample, 24% is held by the ten largest clones.

CD8 naive samples consisted of CD45RO-negative cells that were positively selected for CCR7, yielding a CD45RA+CCR7+ population without TemRA cells. Donors were healthy HIV-negative adults with no recently reported acute infections or vaccinations. Every donor was a Caucasian adult residing in Nashville, Tennessee, USA. After blood collection by leukapheresis, PBMCs were isolated using Ficoll-Histopaque density gradient centrifugation and then cryopreserved in the vapor phase of liquid nitrogen. Analytical flow cytometry was used to check the purity and quantity of each magnetically sorted T cell population. Genomic DNA was isolated from each sorted fraction and quantified by UV absorbance on a Nanodrop 2000c. As regards this clone: Its antigen specificity is not known. No base quality information exists; no much larger clone differs at one position.

The TCR sequence derives from a man aged 25 to 40 in good health. The V gene is TRBV4-1 and the J gene is TRBJ1-1; 11 junctional bases match TRBD1. The sample consisted of naive CD8+ T cells sorted from blood. The cell subset or site label, as the study defines it: CD45RA+CCR7+. The DNA sequence is as follows: TGCGCCAGCAGCCTAGGACAGGGGGCGATCACTGAAGCTTTCTTT. It translates to CASSLGQGAITEAFF.